The 20 T cell receptor beta chains below were found in one sample sequenced in a study of cytomegalovirus exposure and HLA in healthy donors. The PCR made use of 60 Vbeta and 13 Jbeta primers. Method: immunoSEQ multiplex PCR; TCRdb's copy keeps in-frame clones and lacks some. In the table there are approximately 160,000 clones, 81% of which are singletons. Sequencing used PBMCs. The source of these receptors is a man aged 50-60 years in good health and CMV-seropositive.

The V and J genes are TRBV5-1 and TRBJ1-1, with D unclear. CDR3 size: 14 residues. Germline CDR1 is SGHRS and CDR2 is YFSETQ. The V end lost 1 base, the J end lost 1 base, and 8 bases lay between the germline ends. Written as DNA, the CDR3 is TGCGCCAGCAGCTTGAGGGCGGGGAACACTGAAGCTTTCTTT. This encodes CASSLRAGNTEAFF.

The chain employs TRBV7-3 and TRBJ1-1; TRBD1 matches 7 bases. CDR1 and CDR2 from the germline V gene are SGHTA and FQGTGA. Germline trimming cut 5 bases from V and 0 bases from J; bases unmatched to any gene: 6. The CDR3 sequence is 15 residues long. The CDR3 protein is CASSPGQFMNTEAFF. The DNA for the CDR3 is TGTGCCAGCAGCCCGGGACAGTTTATGAACACTGAAGCTTTCTTT.

Here the CDR3 DNA reads TGTGCCAGCAGTCTTCGGCCGGGACTAGCGGGTTACGAGCAGTACTTC. Translation: CASSLRPGLAGYEQYF. The chain uses TRBV27 and TRBJ2-7; 12 nucleotides agree with TRBD2. The CDR3 consists of 16 residues. Germline lookup yields CDR1 MNHEY and CDR2 SMNVEV (reference sequence). V dropped 5 bases and J dropped 4; count of bases not matched to a gene: 9.

This sequence joins TRBV28 and TRBJ2-5; no clear D gene. The CDR3 runs to 15 residues. CDR1 is MDHEN, CDR2 SYDVKM, per germline. V was shortened by 2 bases and J by 1 base, with 11 bases between the two germline ends. DNA for the CDR3: TGTGCCAGCAGTTTAGGGCAGGCCATCCAAGAGACCCAGTACTTC. Its translation: CASSLGQAIQETQYF. The complete variable domain, with remaining parts taken from reference TRBV28 and TRBJ2-5, reads DVKVTQSSRYLVKRTGEKVFLECVQDMDHENMFWYRQDPGLGLRLIYFSYDVKMKEKGDIPEGYSVSREKKERFSLILESASTNQTSMYLCASSLGQAIQETQYFGPGTRLLVL.

The chain combines TRBV11-2 with TRBJ2-5, with 7 bases fitting TRBD2. The trim removed 5 bases at V and 5 bases at J, leaving 11 bases unmatched. Germline CDR1 reads SGHAT; CDR2 reads FQNNGV. This CDR3 region has 15 residues. CDR3 loop: CASSPGTAGEETQYF. The CDR3 nucleotides are TGTGCCAGCAGCCCTGGGACCGCGGGGGAGGAGACCCAGTACTTC.

CDR3 sequence: CAFRDRGRNNYGYTF. The CDR3 nucleotides read TGTGCCTTCCGGGACAGGGGCCGCAATAACTATGGCTACACCTTC. The chain links TRBV30 to TRBJ1-2; 10 nucleotides match TRBD1. Germline CDR1 is GTSNPN and CDR2 is SVGIG (reference sequence). V trimming: 7 bases; J trimming: 1 base; junction bases outside the gene matches: 9. This CDR3 has 15 residues.

V usage is TRBV7-2 and J usage is TRBJ1-2; the match to TRBD1 covers 9 bases. The CDR3 sequence is 13 residues long. J lost 4 bases, V lost 5 bases, and 2 bases had no gene match. CDR1 SGHTA and CDR2 FQGNSA come from the germline V gene. The CDR3 reads CASSQDRGYGYTF. The CDR3 bases are TGTGCCAGCAGCCAGGACAGGGGCTATGGCTACACCTTC.

V gene TRBV6-5 combines with J gene TRBJ2-7; D ambiguous. The CDR3 is 13 amino acids. Trimming stripped 6 bases from V and 5 bases from J, with 14 bases between. CDR1 is MNHEY, CDR2 SVGAGI, per germline. This CDR3 reads CASRIRSQHEQYF. The CDR3 DNA reads as TGTGCCAGCAGAATCCGGAGTCAACACGAGCAGTACTTC.

The chain combines TRBV7-9 with TRBJ2-3; no firm D call. Trimming left V 1 base short and J 4 bases short, with 6 bases between. The germline V gene encodes CDR1 SEHNR and CDR2 FQNEAQ (reference sequence). The CDR3 loop spans 13 amino acids. The CDR3 nucleotides are TGTGCCAGCAGCTTAGTATCTTCAGATACGCAGTATTTT. Residues: CASSLVSSDTQYF. Together with reference TRBV7-9 and TRBJ2-3, the CDR3 gives the full variable domain: DTGVSQNPRHKITKRGQNVTFRCDPISEHNRLYWYRQTLGQGPEFLTYFQNEAQLEKSRLLSDRFSAERPKGSFSTLEIQRTEQGDSAMYLCASSLVSSDTQYFGPGTRLTVL.

The J gene is TRBJ2-3, the V gene TRBV28, with a tentative D call TRBD2 (7 bases). Per germline, CDR1 MDHEN and CDR2 SYDVKM. CDR3 size: 17 residues. The V end lost 7 bases, the J end lost 0 bases, and 20 bases lay between the germline ends. The CDR3 region is CASTRPGRGGSTDTQYF. The CDR3 DNA reads as TGTGCCAGCACCCGGCCGGGCCGCGGGGGCAGCACAGATACGCAGTATTTT.

This chain connects TRBV10-2 to TRBJ2-7; D not certain. The CDR3 loop spans 16 amino acids. The V and J ends lost 0 bases and 4 bases respectively, with 16 bases between them. Germline assignment: CDR1 WSHSY and CDR2 SAAADI. The CDR3 DNA reads as TGCGCCAGCAGTGAGTCGGTGACTTTCGCGTTTTACGAGCAGTACTTC. Protein: CASSESVTFAFYEQYF.

The rearrangement uses TRBV5-1 and TRBJ2-3; D is unclear. The germline V and J ends were trimmed by 0 bases and 2 bases, with 10 bases remaining between them. CDR1 is SGHRS and CDR2 is YFSETQ in the germline V gene. This CDR3 comprises 15 residues. CDR3 protein: CASSLGAWATDTQYF. The CDR3 bases are TGCGCCAGCAGCTTGGGGGCTTGGGCCACAGATACGCAGTATTTT.

The chain links TRBV19 to TRBJ2-3; D is possibly TRBD1 (6 bases). In germline, CDR1 is LNHDA, CDR2 SQIVND (reference sequence). The CDR3 totals 14 residues. Trimming cost V 5 bases and J 2 bases, with 11 bases left between them. The CDR3 reads CASSPTGFTDTQYF. CDR3 in DNA: TGTGCCAGTAGTCCTACAGGGTTCACAGATACGCAGTATTTT.

The genes are TRBV19 and TRBJ1-5; D possibly corresponds to TRBD1 (6 bases). The V end was cut by 5 bases, the J end by 5 bases, with 13 bases between. This CDR3 has 14 amino acids. The germline V gene has CDR1 LNHDA and CDR2 SQIVND (reference sequence). The CDR3: CASSSRGGHQPQHF. The CDR3 DNA reads TGTGCCAGTAGTTCCCGGGGGGGCCATCAGCCCCAGCATTTT.

The table lists this clone with a few counts. V and J are TRBV16 and TRBJ1-6, with D perhaps TRBD1 (6 bases). V was pared by 4 bases and J by 4 bases, with 17 bases between. In germline, CDR1 is KGHSY, CDR2 FQNENV. The CDR3 covers 17 residues. DNA of the CDR3: TGTGCCAGCAGCCTCAAAGGGGGGGCTTCGTATAATTCACCCCTCCACTTT. This sequence encodes CASSLKGGASYNSPLHF.

In this sample, this clone turned up once. This chain joins TRBV30 and TRBJ1-1, with a possible D match to TRBD1 (6 bases). Germline CDR1 is GTSNPN and CDR2 is SVGIG (reference sequence). This CDR3 comprises 11 residues. DNA of the CDR3: TGTGCTACAGGGTTCACCACTGAAGCTTTCTTT. Its translation is CATGFTTEAFF.

The J gene is TRBJ1-1, the V gene TRBV28; a weak D match, TRBD1 (6 bases). Trimming took off 6 bases at V and 0 bases at J, with 8 bases between the two ends. The CDR3 is made up of 13 amino acids. Looked up from germline, CDR1 is MDHEN and CDR2 is SYDVKM. The CDR3 reads CASRDRMNTEAFF. Written as DNA, the CDR3 is TGTGCCAGCAGGGACAGAATGAACACTGAAGCTTTCTTT. Variable domain in full (rest from reference TRBV28 and TRBJ1-1): DVKVTQSSRYLVKRTGEKVFLECVQDMDHENMFWYRQDPGLGLRLIYFSYDVKMKEKGDIPEGYSVSREKKERFSLILESASTNQTSMYLCASRDRMNTEAFFGQGTRLTVV.

This clone showed up just once. CDR3 loop: CASSHGQRYGYTF. Here the CDR3 DNA reads TGTGCCAGCAGCCACGGACAGCGCTATGGCTACACCTTC. The chain couples TRBV13 to TRBJ1-2; D perhaps matches TRBD1 (6 bases). V was pared by 5 bases and J by 4 bases, with 11 bases between. The CDR3 consists of 13 residues. Germline lookup yields CDR1 PRHDT and CDR2 FYEKMQ (reference sequence).

The V and J genes are TRBV11-2 and TRBJ2-7; 10 nucleotides line up with TRBD2. Germline V gene lookup returns CDR1 SGHAT and CDR2 FQNNGV. The CDR3 sequence is 14 residues long. Trimming at V came to 2 bases and at J to 4 bases, leaving 2 bases not matched to a gene. The CDR3 here is CASSLPSGRYEQYF. The CDR3 DNA reads as TGTGCCAGCAGCTTACCTAGCGGGAGATACGAGCAGTACTTC.

The rearrangement links TRBV10-1 to TRBJ2-7; no definite D call. CDR1 and CDR2 from the germline V gene are WNHNN and SYGVQD (reference sequence). The V and J ends lost 3 bases and 4 bases respectively, with 7 bases between them. CDR3 length: 12 residues. As DNA, the CDR3 is TGCGCCAGCAGTGATGATCGGTACGAGCAGTACTTC. This sequence encodes CASSDDRYEQYF.